Included here is one T cell receptor beta chain sequence, with context. TCRdb reprocessed the 5' RACE reads via MiXCR and lists one record per CDR3 protein. The sample consists of 400,000 to 650,000 distinct CDR3 sequences, roughly 21% of them appearing once. The source of the sample is a study of identical twins. The same sample was also studied in work on T cells expressing NK-cell markers.

The TCR was taken from a woman aged 18-29 years in good health. Sequences were obtained from CD4+ T cells sorted from blood.

The CDR3 nucleotides read TGCAGTGCTAGAGATCTGGTTTACACAGATACGCAGTATTTT. Encoded protein: CSARDLVYTDTQYF. This chain connects TRBV20-1 to TRBJ2-3; D is ambiguous. This CDR3 comprises 14 residues. From germline, CDR1 is DFQATT and CDR2 SNEGSKA (reference sequence). Trimming removed 0 bases from V and 2 bases from J, with 9 bases in between.